The 15 T cell receptor beta chains in this list originate from one sample, sequenced in a study of patients and donors after allogeneic stem cell transplantation. TCRdb reprocessed the RT-PCR reads via MiXCR and lists one record per CDR3 protein. The table has over 9,500 distinct CDR3 sequences, around 5.9% seen once. The material sequenced was blood, either unsorted or a sorted T cell fraction (not recorded which). The receptors originated from a human donor who was either an allogeneic HSCT recipient or a stem cell or donor lymphocyte infusion donor (not recorded which). It is not recorded whose cells these are; they may come from a transplant donor.

This clonotype was detected ten times or more. This chain links TRBV18 with TRBJ1-2; tentative D call: TRBD1 (5 bases). Per the germline V gene, CDR1 is KGHSH and CDR2 is LQKENI. This CDR3 is built from 14 residues. Trimming pared 1 base from V and 7 bases from J, leaving 13 bases between. The CDR3, as DNA: TGTGCCAGCTCACCACGCGCAGGGAGTGGTGGCTACACCTTC. Translating gives CASSPRAGSGGYTF.

V and J are TRBV30 and TRBJ2-1, with TRBD1 matching 7 bases. The CDR3 is made up of 14 amino acids. Germline V CDR1 and CDR2: GTSNPN, SVGIG (reference sequence). Unmatched junction bases numbered 9, after V lost 4 bases and J lost 6 bases. The CDR3 region is CAWTSDGQANEQFF. The CDR3 DNA sequence: TGTGCCTGGACCTCTGACGGACAGGCCAATGAGCAGTTCTTC.

In this sample, this clonotype turned up a few times. The rearrangement joins TRBV4-3 to TRBJ2-7; no reliable D call. The germline V and J ends were trimmed by 6 bases and 4 bases, with 25 bases remaining between them. The length of the CDR3 is 17 residues. Looked up from germline, CDR1 is LGHNA and CDR2 is YSLEER. The CDR3 spells CASSPIISKAIGYEQYF. CDR3 coding DNA: TGCGCCAGCAGTCCAATCATATCCAAGGCTATTGGATACGAGCAGTACTTC.

This clonotype was seen ten or more times. The gene calls are TRBV15 and TRBJ1-1, with a weak D call TRBD1 (5 bases). With 5 bases removed from V and 0 bases from J, the gap between germline ends came to 16 bases. The CDR3 runs to 16 residues. CDR1 LNHNV and CDR2 YYDKDF come from the germline V gene (reference sequence). As DNA, the CDR3 is TGTGCCACCAGCTCCCCCACAGGTCCCCTGAACACTGAAGCTTTCTTT. This sequence encodes CATSSPTGPLNTEAFF.

This clonotype was detected a few times. DNA for the CDR3: TGTGCCAGCAGTGGCACTACAGGGGTTGCATGGAATGAGCAGTTCTTC. Protein: CASSGTTGVAWNEQFF. The chain links TRBV25-1 to TRBJ2-1; 7 bases match TRBD1. The V and J ends lost 4 bases and 7 bases, in that order; junction bases with no gene match: 13. The CDR3 covers 16 residues. Germline CDR1 and CDR2: MGHDK and SYGVNS.

A few counts support this clonotype. This chain joins TRBV20-1 and TRBJ2-5; weak D call: TRBD2 (5 bases). Germline CDR1 and CDR2: DFQATT and SNEGSKA (reference sequence). The CDR3 is 14 amino acids. The V and J ends lost 5 bases and 1 base respectively, with 14 bases between them. Here the CDR3 DNA reads TGCAGTGCTTTAAGCGGAGCCATCCAAGAGACCCAGTACTTC. Protein sequence: CSALSGAIQETQYF.

This chain links TRBV12-3 or TRBV12-4 with TRBJ2-7; 10 bases are a match to TRBD1. The CDR3 is made up of 14 amino acids. After removal of 3 bases from V and 6 bases from J, the junction contained 5 bases not matched to a gene. The CDR3 loop reads CASSFRDRGGEQYF. CDR3 coding DNA: TGTGCCAGCAGTTTCCGGGACAGGGGAGGCGAGCAGTACTTC.

This clonotype was found many times. The V and J genes are TRBV3-1 and TRBJ1-2; 9 bases fit TRBD1. The V gene's germline CDR1 is LGHDT and CDR2 YNNKEL (reference sequence). V lost 3 bases to trimming and J lost 7 bases; unmatched junction nucleotides: 9. The CDR3 covers 15 residues. The CDR3 reads CASSQEATGGVGYTF. The CDR3 nucleotides are TGTGCCAGCAGCCAGGAGGCTACAGGGGGCGTTGGCTACACCTTC.

The chain employs TRBV29-1 and TRBJ2-3; D is possibly TRBD1 (6 bases). The CDR3 extends over 13 amino acids. V was shortened by 5 bases and J by 1 base, with 10 bases between the two germline ends. CDR1 and CDR2 from the germline V gene are SQVTM and ANQGSEA. CDR3 amino acids: CSVRGSGTDTQYF. The CDR3 DNA follows: TGCAGCGTTAGGGGGTCCGGCACAGATACGCAGTATTTT.

This clonotype was counted at least ten times. The CDR3 sequence is CSAGSGGLGEKLFF. As DNA, the CDR3 is TGCAGTGCTGGATCGGGGGGCCTGGGTGAAAAACTGTTTTTT. V gene TRBV20-1 combines with J gene TRBJ1-4; D may be TRBD1 (6 bases). Trimming stripped 5 bases from V and 7 bases from J, with 17 bases between. The germline CDR1 and CDR2 sequences are DFQATT and SNEGSKA (reference sequence). CDR3 length: 14 amino acids.

This clonotype was counted many times. This rearrangement joins TRBV5-1 to TRBJ2-2, with TRBD2 matching over 7 bases. Germline loops: CDR1 SGHRS, CDR2 YFSETQ. V was pared by 1 base and J by 4 bases, with 10 bases of the junction left unmatched. The CDR3 length is 17 residues. The CDR3 nucleotides are TGCGCCAGCAGCTTGTTCATGGGCGGGAGATCCACCGGGGAGCTGTTTTTT. Its translation is CASSLFMGGRSTGELFF.

In this sample, this clonotype is medium-sized. V is TRBV12-3 or TRBV12-4 and J is TRBJ1-1; D is possibly TRBD1 (5 bases). This CDR3 region has 14 residues. The ends were cut back, 5 bases at V and 0 bases at J, with 10 bases in the middle. The CDR3 region is CASSVQGMNTEAFF. The CDR3 nucleotides read TGTGCCAGCAGTGTGCAGGGCATGAACACTGAAGCTTTCTTT.

The rearrangement links TRBV6-6 to TRBJ1-6; the D gene is possibly TRBD1 (5 bases). This CDR3 spans 14 amino acids. The V end lost 4 bases, the J end lost 7 bases, and 11 bases lay between the germline ends. Germline V gene lookup returns CDR1 MNHNY and CDR2 SVGAGI (reference sequence). Written as DNA, the CDR3 is TGTGCCAGCAGTTCCTCGGGGGGAAATTCACCCCTCCACTTT. This encodes CASSSSGGNSPLHF.

In its sample, this clonotype was seen many times. This chain links TRBV5-1 with TRBJ2-3; 11 bases agree with TRBD2. The germline gives CDR1 SGHRS, CDR2 YFSETQ. V trimming: 4 bases; J trimming: 6 bases; junction bases outside the gene matches: 7. The CDR3 loop spans 15 amino acids. CDR3 nucleotide sequence: TGCGCCAGCAGCCCCACTAGCGGGAGAGGTGATACGCAGTATTTT. The encoded protein is CASSPTSGRGDTQYF.

This clonotype has a count of ten or more. This chain connects TRBV5-5 to TRBJ2-1; D may be TRBD1 (6 bases). The CDR3 loop spans 12 amino acids. V dropped 4 bases and J dropped 9 bases, with 11 bases sitting between them. Germline V gene lookup returns CDR1 SGHKS and CDR2 YYEKEE (reference sequence). The CDR3: CASSVLGGEQFF. The CDR3 DNA sequence: TGTGCCAGCAGCGTACTAGGGGGTGAGCAGTTCTTC.